These T cell receptor beta chains were read from a single sample in a study of low-dose radiotherapy and immunotherapy resistance in tumors. MiXCR was run by TCRdb on the reads, yielding one entry per CDR3 protein. Seen here are about 39,000 distinct CDR3 sequences, roughly 28% observed once, and the top ten hold roughly 3.5%. The sequencing used PBMCs, collected before treatment. These receptors originate from a male donor with gallbladder cancer. Both conserved end residues are part of each CDR3. Fields, in order: CDR3 length, D gene, clone size, J gene, V gene, CDR3 protein, CDR3 DNA. The D gene is left open where the match is weak. A clone size is listed for some rows: how often the clone was seen (once, few, many), or a class if it is expanded.

CDR3 length: 15
D gene: .
clone size: .
J gene: TRBJ2-3
V gene: TRBV7-2
CDR3 protein: CASSLVTGHKDTQYF
CDR3 DNA: TGTGCCAGCAGCTTAGTTACAGGGCATAAAGATACGCAGTATTTT

CDR3 length: 17
D gene: .
clone size: many
J gene: TRBJ2-7
V gene: TRBV20-1
CDR3 protein: CSARDHLVGQLDYEQYF
CDR3 DNA: TGCAGTGCTAGAGACCACCTGGTGGGACAATTGGACTACGAGCAGTACTTC

CDR3 length: 13
D gene: .
clone size: medium-sized
J gene: TRBJ1-5
V gene: TRBV28
CDR3 protein: CASSFTANQPQHF
CDR3 DNA: TGTGCCAGCAGTTTTACGGCCAATCAGCCCCAGCATTTT

CDR3 length: 15
D gene: .
clone size: .
J gene: TRBJ1-3
V gene: TRBV13
CDR3 protein: CASSYRTDSGNTIYF
CDR3 DNA: TGTGCCAGCAGCTACAGGACAGACTCTGGAAACACCATATATTTT

CDR3 length: 13
D gene: .
clone size: .
J gene: TRBJ1-2
V gene: TRBV19
CDR3 protein: CASTPDNNYGYTF
CDR3 DNA: TGTGCCAGTACCCCGGACAATAACTATGGCTACACCTTC

CDR3 length: 11
D gene: .
clone size: many
J gene: TRBJ2-1
V gene: TRBV20-1
CDR3 protein: CSARQNNEQFF
CDR3 DNA: TGCAGTGCTAGACAGAACAATGAGCAGTTCTTC

CDR3 length: 11
D gene: .
clone size: medium-sized
J gene: TRBJ2-1
V gene: TRBV2
CDR3 protein: CASSGLNEQFF
CDR3 DNA: TGTGCCAGCAGTGGCCTCAATGAGCAGTTCTTC

CDR3 length: 13
D gene: TRBD2
clone size: many
J gene: TRBJ2-7
V gene: TRBV9
CDR3 protein: CASRPSGSYEQYF
CDR3 DNA: TGTGCCAGCAGACCTAGCGGGAGCTACGAGCAGTACTTC

CDR3 length: 16
D gene: TRBD2
clone size: many
J gene: TRBJ2-3
V gene: TRBV7-9
CDR3 protein: CASSPRLAGGTDTQYF
CDR3 DNA: TGTGCCAGCAGCCCGAGACTAGCGGGGGGCACAGATACGCAGTATTTT

CDR3 length: 16
D gene: .
clone size: many
J gene: TRBJ2-1
V gene: TRBV18
CDR3 protein: CASSRTSGISSNEQFF
CDR3 DNA: TGTGCCAGCTCACGCACCTCCGGCATATCGAGCAATGAGCAGTTCTTC

CDR3 length: 17
D gene: TRBD2
clone size: .
J gene: TRBJ2-3
V gene: TRBV5-5
CDR3 protein: CASSSPRGSGTTDTQYF
CDR3 DNA: TGTGCCAGCAGCTCACCCCGGGGTAGCGGGACCACAGATACGCAGTATTTT

CDR3 length: 19
D gene: TRBD1
clone size: few
J gene: TRBJ2-6
V gene: TRBV18
CDR3 protein: CASSPEVGRGRSGANVLTF
CDR3 DNA: TGTGCCAGCTCACCGGAGGTGGGCAGGGGGCGATCTGGTGCCAACGTCCTGACTTTC

CDR3 length: 14
D gene: .
clone size: many
J gene: TRBJ2-5
V gene: TRBV11-3
CDR3 protein: CASSDGAGQETQYF
CDR3 DNA: TGTGCCAGCAGCGACGGGGCGGGACAAGAGACCCAGTACTTC

CDR3 length: 13
D gene: .
clone size: .
J gene: TRBJ2-3
V gene: TRBV19
CDR3 protein: CASSIDTELTQYF
CDR3 DNA: TGTGCCAGTAGTATAGATACAGAGTTAACGCAGTATTTT

CDR3 length: 15
D gene: .
clone size: .
J gene: TRBJ2-7
V gene: TRBV7-3
CDR3 protein: CASSPSPGSVYEQYF
CDR3 DNA: TGTGCCAGCAGCCCCAGTCCAGGGAGCGTTTACGAGCAGTACTTC

CDR3 length: 15
D gene: .
clone size: many
J gene: TRBJ2-7
V gene: TRBV5-4
CDR3 protein: CASSFPGRSSYEQYF
CDR3 DNA: TGTGCCAGCAGCTTTCCAGGGCGTAGCTCCTACGAGCAGTACTTC

CDR3 length: 15
D gene: TRBD1
clone size: many
J gene: TRBJ1-5
V gene: TRBV12-3/TRBV12-4
CDR3 protein: CASRRTGASNQPQHF
CDR3 DNA: TGTGCCAGCAGGCGGACAGGGGCTAGCAATCAGCCCCAGCATTTT

CDR3 length: 16
D gene: TRBD2
clone size: many
J gene: TRBJ2-3
V gene: TRBV6-2/TRBV6-3
CDR3 protein: CASPLELAGGRDTQYF
CDR3 DNA: TGTGCCAGCCCCCTCGAACTAGCGGGGGGCCGAGATACGCAGTATTTT

CDR3 length: 13
D gene: .
clone size: .
J gene: TRBJ1-2
V gene: TRBV18
CDR3 protein: CASSPLDSYGYTF
CDR3 DNA: TGTGCCAGCTCACCACTGGACAGCTATGGCTACACCTTC

CDR3 length: 14
D gene: .
clone size: .
J gene: TRBJ2-7
V gene: TRBV13
CDR3 protein: CASSQTPYSGEQYF
CDR3 DNA: TGTGCCAGCAGCCAGACCCCCTACTCAGGGGAGCAGTACTTC